The 12 T cell receptor beta chains below were found in one sample sequenced in a study of blood T cells in healthy people across ages. Primers used in a second PCR of about 6 to 11 cycles were a sample-barcoded 5' primer and a J-beta primer mix. TCRdb re-called the 5' RACE reads with MiXCR, one entry per CDR3 protein. This repertoire shows around 1,500,000 distinct CDR3 sequences, 28% found once; its top ten account for 7.7%. The sequencing input was blood. The receptors here all came from a woman aged 30 to 39 in good health.

The chain is built from TRBV5-5 and TRBJ2-3; 7 nucleotides agree with TRBD2. J lost 5 bases, V lost 0 bases, and 9 bases had no gene match. CDR3 length: 16 amino acids. Per germline, CDR1 SGHKS and CDR2 YYEKEE (reference sequence). CDR3 nucleotide sequence: TGTGCCAGCAGCTTGGAGGGCGGGAGTATTCAAGATACGCAGTATTTT. It translates to CASSLEGGSIQDTQYF. The variable domain in full, with the rest retrieved from reference TRBV5-5 and TRBJ2-3, is DAGVTQSPTHLIKTRGQQVTLRCSPISGHKSVSWYQQVLGQGPQFIFQYYEKEERGRGNFPDRFSARQFPNYSSELNVNALLLGDSALYLCASSLEGGSIQDTQYFGPGTRLTVL.

V is TRBV28 and J is TRBJ1-2; 7 bases are shared with TRBD1. Germline CDR1 is MDHEN and CDR2 is SYDVKM. This CDR3 has 15 amino acids. J gave up 4 bases and V 6 bases, and 11 bases lay outside the gene matches. The DNA for the CDR3 is TGTGCCAGCAGCCTACAGGGGCTTGGGGTCTATGGCTACACCTTC. Residues: CASSLQGLGVYGYTF.

This clonotype was detected a few times. This chain connects TRBV28 to TRBJ2-3; TRBD2 aligns across 11 bases. CDR3 length equals 15 residues. Trimming took 2 bases from V and 5 from J; bases not matched to a gene: 3. CDR1 MDHEN and CDR2 SYDVKM come from the germline V gene. The CDR3 protein is CASSLATSGGDTQYF. The DNA of the CDR3 is TGTGCCAGCAGTTTAGCAACTAGCGGGGGAGATACGCAGTATTTT. Full variable domain (outside the CDR3, taken from reference TRBV28 and TRBJ2-3): DVKVTQSSRYLVKRTGEKVFLECVQDMDHENMFWYRQDPGLGLRLIYFSYDVKMKEKGDIPEGYSVSREKKERFSLILESASTNQTSMYLCASSLATSGGDTQYFGPGTRLTVL.

This clonotype was seen repeatedly, ten times or more. This chain joins TRBV29-1 and TRBJ2-7; D is ambiguous. The CDR3 covers 12 residues. Trimming cost V 4 bases and J 1 base, with 8 bases left between them. Germline V lookup: CDR1 SQVTM, CDR2 ANQGSEA. Here the CDR3 DNA reads TGCAGCGTTGGTGAGTCATCCTACGAGCAGTACTTC. It translates to CSVGESSYEQYF.

This clonotype was detected only a few times. This may be a read error, as it is one base from a much larger clone. The V and J genes are TRBV20-1 and TRBJ2-1; D remains ambiguous. Germline V gene data show CDR1 as DFQATT and CDR2 as SNEGSKA (reference sequence). The CDR3 is 12 residues long. The CDR3 here is CRAEAFDNEQFF. CDR3 nucleotides: TGCAGGGCCGAGGCTTTCGACAATGAGCAGTTCTTC.

This clonotype was detected ten times or more. J is TRBJ2-7 and V is TRBV29-1; TRBD1 might be the D (7 bases). The V gene's germline CDR1 is SQVTM and CDR2 ANQGSEA. The CDR3 covers 15 residues. V shed 6 bases and J shed 2 bases, with 20 bases lying between them. In DNA form, the CDR3 reads TGCAGCGTCCTCAGACAGGGACGGGGGACCTACGAGCAGTACTTC. This translates into CSVLRQGRGTYEQYF.

The rearrangement uses TRBV7-9 and TRBJ2-1, with 7 bases identical to TRBD2. Germline V lookup: CDR1 SEHNR, CDR2 FQNEAQ (reference sequence). CDR3 length: 15 residues. V shed 2 bases and J 6 bases; nucleotides not matched to a gene: 7. CDR3 coding DNA: TGTGCCAGCAGCTTAAGTGGGAGGGCCATCAATGAGCAGTTCTTC. Translated, it gives CASSLSGRAINEQFF.

The J gene is TRBJ1-1, the V gene TRBV7-9; 8 positions match TRBD1. Germline V CDR1 and CDR2: SEHNR, FQNEAQ (reference sequence). After removal of 4 bases from V and 1 base from J, the junction contained 8 bases not matched to a gene. This CDR3 region has 16 residues. The CDR3 sequence is CASSSQGAQRNTEAFF. The CDR3 DNA sequence: TGTGCCAGCAGCTCGCAGGGGGCCCAAAGGAACACTGAAGCTTTCTTT. Full variable domain (missing parts from reference TRBV7-9 and TRBJ1-1): DTGVSQNPRHKITKRGQNVTFRCDPISEHNRLYWYRQTLGQGPEFLTYFQNEAQLEKSRLLSDRFSAERPKGSFSTLEIQRTEQGDSAMYLCASSSQGAQRNTEAFFGQGTRLTVV.

This clonotype occurred a few times. The chain has TRBV20-1 and TRBJ1-3; D call uncertain. CDR3 length equals 13 residues. Germline lookup yields CDR1 DFQATT and CDR2 SNEGSKA (reference sequence). V was shortened by 3 bases and J by 4 bases, with 10 bases between the two germline ends. CDR3 nucleotides: TGCAGTGCTAGTACGTCGGCGGGAAACACCATATATTTT. It codes for CSASTSAGNTIYF.

This clonotype came up a few times. The rearrangement uses TRBV6-5 and TRBJ1-3; D is unresolved. Trimming took off 2 bases at V and 2 bases at J, with 10 bases between the two ends. The CDR3 runs 15 residues. The germline gives CDR1 MNHEY, CDR2 SVGAGI. CDR3 protein: CASSYEGTAGNTIYF. The DNA for the CDR3 is TGTGCCAGCAGTTACGAGGGCACTGCTGGAAACACCATATATTTT.

This clonotype was seen only a few times. The chain uses TRBV21-1 and TRBJ1-1; the DNA was not compared with TRBD1, the D call given in the table. TRBV21-1 is labeled a pseudogene. The CDR3 is 11 residues long. In DNA form, the CDR3 reads TGTGCCAGAAGAGGGGGAACTGAAGCTTTCTTT. It yields the protein CARRGGTEAFF.

This clonotype was found a few times. J is TRBJ2-5 and V is TRBV27, with TRBD2 as a possible D gene (6 bases). The CDR3 is 17 amino acids. V was clipped by 4 bases and J by 2 bases, with 20 bases between them. The germline V gene encodes CDR1 MNHEY and CDR2 SMNVEV (reference sequence). CDR3 sequence (DNA): TGTGCCAGCAGTTCGGGAAAGGGACTCTGGTCACAAGAGACCCAGTACTTC. Its protein product is CASSSGKGLWSQETQYF.